A selection of T cell receptor beta chains follows, all from one sample in a study of radiation and T cells in renal cell carcinoma. The method was immunoSEQ multiplex PCR; TCRdb's version includes in-frame clones alone and lacks a portion of them. The table lists about 86,000 clones, 70% to 90% of them singletons. Sample: blood, taken from a patient whose treatment included radiotherapy and nephrectomy. The origin of the receptors is a man aged 45-60 years with renal cell carcinoma. Both conserved end residues are part of each CDR3. Each record gives: J gene, clone size, V gene, D gene, CDR3 DNA, CDR3 protein. D genes are given only for firm matches. The listing skips clone size in some rows; elsewhere it reads once, few, many or a size class.

>TRBJ2-7|NA|TRBV11-3|TRBD2
TGTGCCAGCAGCTTGGGGACTAGCGAGCAGTACTTC
CASSLGTSEQYF
>TRBJ2-7|few|TRBV2|NA
TGTGCCAGCAGTGACCTGACGGGACTTACCCTTTACGAGCAGTACTTC
CASSDLTGLTLYEQYF
>TRBJ2-5|NA|TRBV7-6|TRBD1
TGTGCCAGCAGCCCTCGTGGAGTGCAGGGGGCCATGGTGGTAGAGACCCAGTACTTC
CASSPRGVQGAMVVETQYF
>TRBJ1-1|few|TRBV19|NA
TGTGCCAGTAGTATGGAGGGAACGAGCACTGAAGCTTTCTTT
CASSMEGTSTEAFF
>TRBJ2-7|once|TRBV5-5|NA
TGTGCCAGCAGCCCCGGGACCGCCCTGGGGGAGCAGTACTTC
CASSPGTALGEQYF
>TRBJ2-5|NA|TRBV5-4|TRBD1
TGTGCCAGCAGCGCCGACAGGGGAATTGAGACCCAGTACTTC
CASSADRGIETQYF
>TRBJ2-1|NA|TRBV2|TRBD2
TGTGCCAGCAGCGCAGGACTAGCTGCCAATGAGCAGTTCTTC
CASSAGLAANEQFF
>TRBJ1-2|NA|TRBV19|TRBD1
TGTGCCAGTAGTATTAGCTGGACAGGGAACTATGGCTACACCTTC
CASSISWTGNYGYTF
>TRBJ2-1|NA|TRBV11-3|TRBD2
TGTGCCAGCAGCCAAACCCTAGCGGGGGCCTACAATGAGCAGTTCTTC
CASSQTLAGAYNEQFF
>TRBJ2-5|NA|TRBV18|NA
TGTGCCAGCTCACCACAGGGTGAAGAGACCCAGTACTTC
CASSPQGEETQYF
>TRBJ1-6|NA|TRBV19|TRBD1
TGTGCCAGTTGCCGGGACAGGGATTCACCCCTCCACTTT
CASCRDRDSPLHF
>TRBJ2-1|NA|TRBV28|TRBD2
TGTGCCAGCAGTTGGACTAGCGGGAACAATGAGCAGTTCTTC
CASSWTSGNNEQFF
>TRBJ2-5|NA|TRBV5-1|TRBD1
TGCGCCAGCGAAAAAACAGGGGCGCCCCAAGAGACCCAGTACTTC
CASEKTGAPQETQYF
>TRBJ2-1|NA|TRBV7-3|TRBD2
TGTGCCAGCAGCGCGGGACTAGCGGAGTACAATGAGCAGTTCTTC
CASSAGLAEYNEQFF
>TRBJ1-1|NA|TRBV28|TRBD1
TGTGCCAGCAGTCCAGGACAGGGCACTGAAGCTTTCTTT
CASSPGQGTEAFF
>TRBJ2-3|NA|TRBV19|NA
TGTGCCAGTAGTATATTGGGGACTTACACAGATACGCAGTATTTT
CASSILGTYTDTQYF
>TRBJ1-2|NA|TRBV9|TRBD1
TGTGCCAGCAGCGTAGGGACAGGGGAAGGCTATGGCTACACCTTC
CASSVGTGEGYGYTF
>TRBJ2-1|once|TRBV7-9|TRBD2
TGTGCCAGCAGCCTACCACCCCGACTAGCGGGAGTGCGCAATGAGCAGTTCTTC
CASSLPPRLAGVRNEQFF
>TRBJ2-5|NA|TRBV28|NA
TGTGCCAGCAGTTCGGGGACTCCCAGGACCCAGTACTTC
CASSSGTPRTQYF
>TRBJ1-5|NA|TRBV6-1|NA
TGTGCCAGCAGGGAACAGGTATTCTATAGCAATCAGCCCCAGCATTTT
CASREQVFYSNQPQHF
>TRBJ2-3|NA|TRBV10-3|TRBD1
TGTGCCATCAGTGGACAGGGGGCCGAGACAGATACGCAGTATTTT
CAISGQGAETDTQYF
>TRBJ2-3|few|TRBV5-1|NA
TGCGCCAGCAGCCCCCGACAGGCAACAGATACGCAGTATTTT
CASSPRQATDTQYF
>TRBJ1-2|NA|TRBV6-6|NA
TGTGCCAGCAGTTCCCCGTTTGACAGGACTAACTATGGCTACACCTTC
CASSSPFDRTNYGYTF
>TRBJ2-3|NA|TRBV7-6|NA
TGTGCCAGCACACTGGGGGGACCCACAGATACGCAGTATTTT
CASTLGGPTDTQYF
>TRBJ1-4|NA|TRBV5-1|NA
TGCGCCAGCAGTGGAGAGTTTGAAAAACTGTTTTTT
CASSGEFEKLFF
>TRBJ2-1|NA|TRBV27|TRBD2
TGTGCCAGCAGTTTATACGGGGGACTAGCGGGATACAATGAGCAGTTCTTC
CASSLYGGLAGYNEQFF
>TRBJ1-1|NA|TRBV7-2|NA
TGTGCCAGCAGCCCGTGGGGAATCACTGAAGCTTTCTTT
CASSPWGITEAFF
>TRBJ2-1|NA|TRBV30|NA
TGTGCCAGGAGCTCTAGTCCATACAATGAGCAGTTCTTC
CARSSSPYNEQFF
>TRBJ2-7|once|TRBV6-5|TRBD1
TGTGCCAGCCTCTCCGGACAGGGTATCTACGAGCAGTACTTC
CASLSGQGIYEQYF
>TRBJ1-1|NA|TRBV7-9|NA
TGTGCCAGCCGTCAAAGTTGGGGCGACACTGAAGCTTTCTTT
CASRQSWGDTEAFF
>TRBJ2-7|NA|TRBV5-4|NA
TGTGCCAGCAGTCTCGAGGGGTTCACCTACGAGCAGTACTTC
CASSLEGFTYEQYF